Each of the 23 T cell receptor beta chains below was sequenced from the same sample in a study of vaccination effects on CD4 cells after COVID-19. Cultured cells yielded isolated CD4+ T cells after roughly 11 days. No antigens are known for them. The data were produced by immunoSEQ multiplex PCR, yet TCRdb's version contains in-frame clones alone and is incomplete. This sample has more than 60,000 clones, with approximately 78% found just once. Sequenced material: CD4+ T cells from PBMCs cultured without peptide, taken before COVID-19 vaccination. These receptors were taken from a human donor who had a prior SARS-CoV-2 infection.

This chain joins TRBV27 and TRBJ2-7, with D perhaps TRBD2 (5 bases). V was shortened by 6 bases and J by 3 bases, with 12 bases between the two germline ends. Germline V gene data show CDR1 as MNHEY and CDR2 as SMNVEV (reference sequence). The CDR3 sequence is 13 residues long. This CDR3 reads CASRAGDYYEQYF. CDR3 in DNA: TGTGCCAGCAGGGCAGGTGACTACTACGAGCAGTACTTC.

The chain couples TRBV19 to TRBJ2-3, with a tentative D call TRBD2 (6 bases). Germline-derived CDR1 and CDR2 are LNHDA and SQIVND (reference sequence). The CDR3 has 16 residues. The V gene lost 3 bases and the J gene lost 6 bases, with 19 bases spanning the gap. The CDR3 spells CASSINGGTGGDTQYF. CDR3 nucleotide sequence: TGTGCCAGTAGTATTAACGGCGGGACTGGGGGGGATACGCAGTATTTT.

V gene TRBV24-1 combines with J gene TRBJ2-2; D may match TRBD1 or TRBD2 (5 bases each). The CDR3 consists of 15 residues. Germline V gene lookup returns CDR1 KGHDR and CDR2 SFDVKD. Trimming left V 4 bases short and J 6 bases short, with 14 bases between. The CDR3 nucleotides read TGTGCCACCAGTGAGGGGACCCCCGGGGCCGGGGAGCTGTTTTTT. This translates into CATSEGTPGAGELFF.

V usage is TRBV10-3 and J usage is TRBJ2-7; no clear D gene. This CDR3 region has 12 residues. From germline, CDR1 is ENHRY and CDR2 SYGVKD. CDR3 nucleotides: TGTGTCACTGGCAGGACCCTCTACGAGCAGTACTTC. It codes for CVTGRTLYEQYF.

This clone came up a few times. The CDR3 region is CASSLTIGGDEKLFF. The CDR3, as DNA: TGCGCCAGCAGCTTGACTATCGGGGGGGATGAAAAACTGTTTTTT. V and J are TRBV5-1 and TRBJ1-4; maybe TRBD1 (5 bases). CDR1 and CDR2 from the germline V gene are SGHRS and YFSETQ. The CDR3 is made up of 15 amino acids. V dropped 1 base and J dropped 6 bases, with 13 bases sitting between them.

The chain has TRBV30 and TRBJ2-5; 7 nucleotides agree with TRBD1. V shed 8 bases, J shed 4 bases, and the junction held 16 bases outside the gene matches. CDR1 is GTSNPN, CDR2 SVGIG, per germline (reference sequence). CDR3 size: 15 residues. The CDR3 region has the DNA TGTGCCCCCAGAGGAGGTGGACAGGCTCGAGAGACCCAGTACTTC. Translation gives CAPRGGGQARETQYF.

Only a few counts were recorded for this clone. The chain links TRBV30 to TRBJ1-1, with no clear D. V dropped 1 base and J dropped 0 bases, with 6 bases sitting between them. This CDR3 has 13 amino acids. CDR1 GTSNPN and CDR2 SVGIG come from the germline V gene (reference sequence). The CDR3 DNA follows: TGTGCCTGGAGTGCTACTATGAACACTGAAGCTTTCTTT. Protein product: CAWSATMNTEAFF.

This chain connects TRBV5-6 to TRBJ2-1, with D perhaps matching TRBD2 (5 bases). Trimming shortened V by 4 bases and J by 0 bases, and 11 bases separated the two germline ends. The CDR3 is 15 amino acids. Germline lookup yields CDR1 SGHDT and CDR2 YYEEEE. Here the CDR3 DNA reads TGTGCCAGCAGCCTCAGCGGAACCTCCTACAATGAGCAGTTCTTC. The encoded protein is CASSLSGTSYNEQFF. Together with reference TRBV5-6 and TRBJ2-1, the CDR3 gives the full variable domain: DAGVTQSPTHLIKTRGQQVTLRCSPKSGHDTVSWYQQALGQGPQFIFQYYEEEERQRGNFPDRFSGHQFPNYSSELNVNALLLGDSALYLCASSLSGTSYNEQFFGPGTRLTVL.

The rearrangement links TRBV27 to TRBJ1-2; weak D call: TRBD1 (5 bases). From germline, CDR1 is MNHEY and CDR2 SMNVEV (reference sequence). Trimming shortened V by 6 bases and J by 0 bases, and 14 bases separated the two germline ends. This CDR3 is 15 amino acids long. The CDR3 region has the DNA TGTGCCAGCAGACGCGACAGTCTAGCTAACTATGGCTACACCTTC. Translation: CASRRDSLANYGYTF.

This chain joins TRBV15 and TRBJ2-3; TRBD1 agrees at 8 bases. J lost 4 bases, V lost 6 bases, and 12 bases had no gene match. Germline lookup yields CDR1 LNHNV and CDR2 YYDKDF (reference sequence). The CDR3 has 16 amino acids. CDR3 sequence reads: CATSRQGNRGADTQYF. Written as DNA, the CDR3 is TGTGCCACCAGTAGACAGGGGAATAGAGGCGCAGATACGCAGTATTTT.

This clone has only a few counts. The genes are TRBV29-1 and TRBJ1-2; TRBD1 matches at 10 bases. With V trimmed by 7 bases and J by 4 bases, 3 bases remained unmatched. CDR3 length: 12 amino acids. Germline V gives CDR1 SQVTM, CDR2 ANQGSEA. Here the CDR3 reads CSAGQGGYGYTF. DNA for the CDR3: TGCAGCGCTGGACAGGGGGGCTATGGCTACACCTTC.

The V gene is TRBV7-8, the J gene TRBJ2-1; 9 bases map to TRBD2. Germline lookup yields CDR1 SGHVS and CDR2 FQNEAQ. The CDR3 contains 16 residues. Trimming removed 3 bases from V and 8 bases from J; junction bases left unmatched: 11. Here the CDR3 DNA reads TGTGCCAGCAGCTTGATGGGGACTAGCCTTGCCGATGAGCAGTTCTTC. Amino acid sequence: CASSLMGTSLADEQFF.

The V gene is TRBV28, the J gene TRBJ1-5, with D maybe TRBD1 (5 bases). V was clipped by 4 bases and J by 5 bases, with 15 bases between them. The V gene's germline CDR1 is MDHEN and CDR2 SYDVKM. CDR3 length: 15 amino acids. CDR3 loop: CASSSAGDAYQPQHF. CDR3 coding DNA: TGTGCCAGCAGTTCCGCCGGGGACGCCTATCAGCCCCAGCATTTT.

Here the CDR3 reads CATSDPVQGAGTSGQETQYF. CDR3 bases: TGTGCCACCAGTGACCCTGTACAGGGGGCCGGGACTAGCGGACAAGAGACCCAGTACTTC. The chain joins TRBV24-1 to TRBJ2-5; TRBD2 aligns across 11 bases. Germline CDR1 and CDR2: KGHDR and SFDVKD. Losses at the gene ends were 4 bases for V and 2 bases for J; bases not matched to a gene: 17. The CDR3 runs 20 residues.

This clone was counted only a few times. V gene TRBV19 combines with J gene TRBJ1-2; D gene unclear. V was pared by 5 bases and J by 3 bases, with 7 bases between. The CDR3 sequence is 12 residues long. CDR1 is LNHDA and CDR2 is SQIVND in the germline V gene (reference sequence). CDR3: CASSQTDYGYTF. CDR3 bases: TGTGCCAGTAGTCAAACAGACTATGGCTACACCTTC.

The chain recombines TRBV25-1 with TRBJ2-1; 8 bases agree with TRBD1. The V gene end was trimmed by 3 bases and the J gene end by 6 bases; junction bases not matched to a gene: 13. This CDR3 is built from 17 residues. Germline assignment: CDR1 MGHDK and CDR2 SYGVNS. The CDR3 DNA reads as TGTGCCAGCAGTGACCCCAGGGGGCTTTACGGGCCCAATGAGCAGTTCTTC. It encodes CASSDPRGLYGPNEQFF.

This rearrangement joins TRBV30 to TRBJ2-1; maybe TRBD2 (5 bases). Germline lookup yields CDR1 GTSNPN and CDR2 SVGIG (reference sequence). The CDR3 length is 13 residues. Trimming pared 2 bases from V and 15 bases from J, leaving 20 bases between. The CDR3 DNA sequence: TGTGCCTGGAGTCCCGCGGGTACTCTCGCGCGGTTCTTC. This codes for CAWSPAGTLARFF.

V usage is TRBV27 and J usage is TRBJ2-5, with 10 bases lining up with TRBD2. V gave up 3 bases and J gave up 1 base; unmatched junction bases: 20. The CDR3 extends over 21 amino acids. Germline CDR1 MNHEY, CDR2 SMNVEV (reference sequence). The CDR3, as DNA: TGTGCCAGCAGTTTCCCGATCCGGACGACAGAACTAGCGGGGCCCCAAGAGACCCAGTACTTC. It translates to CASSFPIRTTELAGPQETQYF.

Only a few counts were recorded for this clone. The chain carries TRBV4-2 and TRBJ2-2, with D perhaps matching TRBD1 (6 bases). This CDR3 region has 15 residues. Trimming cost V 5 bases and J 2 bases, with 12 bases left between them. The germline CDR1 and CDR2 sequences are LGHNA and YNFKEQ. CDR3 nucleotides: TGTGCCAGCAGCTCTCCGGGACAAAACACCGGGGAGCTGTTTTTT. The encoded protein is CASSSPGQNTGELFF.

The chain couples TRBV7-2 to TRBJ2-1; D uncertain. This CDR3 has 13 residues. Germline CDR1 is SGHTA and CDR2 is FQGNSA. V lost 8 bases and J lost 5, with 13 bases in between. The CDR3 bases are TGTGCCAGCGGAATCGGACCAAACAATGAGCAGTTCTTC. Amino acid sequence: CASGIGPNNEQFF.

CDR3 nucleotides: TGTGCCAGCAGCTTAGCAGGCAGGGATCAGCCCCAGCATTTT. Amino acid sequence: CASSLAGRDQPQHF. The V call is TRBV7-9, the J call TRBJ1-5; D perhaps matches TRBD1 (5 bases). Germline V gives CDR1 SEHNR, CDR2 FQNEAQ (reference sequence). The CDR3 length is 14 residues. V was cut by 0 bases and J by 5 bases, with 8 bases left in between.

The CDR3 region is CASSNRHHSGNTIYF. The CDR3, as DNA: TGTGCCAGCAGCAATAGACACCACTCTGGAAACACCATATATTTT. The gene calls are TRBV6-2 or TRBV6-3 and TRBJ1-3; D unclear. V lost 6 bases and J 0 bases, leaving 12 bases between the germline ends. CDR1 and CDR2 (germline): MNHEY, SVGEGT. There are 15 residues in the CDR3.

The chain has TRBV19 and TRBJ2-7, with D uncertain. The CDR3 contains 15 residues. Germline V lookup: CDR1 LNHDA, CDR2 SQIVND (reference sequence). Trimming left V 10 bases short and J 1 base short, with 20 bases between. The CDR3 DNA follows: TGTGCCACCAGTAAGGCCGGGTCCCCTTCCTACGAGCAGTACTTC. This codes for CATSKAGSPSYEQYF.